A single sample gave rise to the 26 T cell receptor beta chains below, sequenced in a study of blood T cells in healthy people across ages. Primers used in a second PCR of about 7 to 11 cycles were a sample-barcoded 5' primer and a J-beta primer mix. TCRdb processed the 5' RACE reads anew with MiXCR; each CDR3 protein has one entry. There are about 1,600,000 distinct CDR3 sequences in the sample; roughly 40% occur only once, and approximately 7.9% lies in the top ten. Sequences were obtained from blood. Source of these receptors: a woman between 18 and 30 years old in good health.

This clonotype showed up just a few times. The rearrangement uses TRBV10-3 and TRBJ2-1; D gene unclear. V was cut by 4 bases and J by 5 bases, with 6 bases left in between. Looked up from germline, CDR1 is ENHRY and CDR2 is SYGVKD. The CDR3 loop spans 12 amino acids. The CDR3 sequence: CAISALNNEQFF. CDR3 in DNA: TGTGCCATCAGTGCCCTCAACAATGAGCAGTTCTTC.

This sequence joins TRBV29-1 and TRBJ2-2; TRBD2 might be the D (5 bases). Deletions cut 4 bases from V and 6 bases from J, with 9 bases between. Germline CDR1 and CDR2: SQVTM and ANQGSEA. This CDR3 contains 12 residues. The CDR3 sequence: CSVVEDAGELFF. The CDR3 DNA sequence: TGCAGCGTTGTGGAGGACGCCGGGGAGCTGTTTTTT.

The chain joins TRBV3-1 to TRBJ1-6; D unresolved. Trimming cost V 4 bases and J 6 bases, with 13 bases left between them. Germline assignment: CDR1 LGHDT and CDR2 YNNKEL (reference sequence). This CDR3 is 15 amino acids long. The CDR3 is CASSPSEDFNSPLHF. As DNA, the CDR3 is TGTGCCAGCAGCCCCTCGGAGGATTTTAATTCACCCCTCCACTTT. The complete variable domain, with remaining parts taken from reference TRBV3-1 and TRBJ1-6, reads DTAVSQTPKYLVTQMGNDKSIKCEQNLGHDTMYWYKQDSKKFLKIMFSYNNKELIINETVPNRFSPKSPDKAHLNLHINSLELGDSAVYFCASSPSEDFNSPLHFGNGTRLTVT.

This clonotype has only a few counts. The CDR3 DNA reads as TGTGCCAGCAGAGACGGCGGACCTTCCTACGAGCAGTACTTC. Protein sequence: CASRDGGPSYEQYF. The J gene is TRBJ2-7, the V gene TRBV28; D ambiguous. V lost 6 bases and J lost 1, with 13 bases in between. The CDR3 extends over 14 amino acids. Germline V gives CDR1 MDHEN, CDR2 SYDVKM.

This clonotype was observed a single time. The chain recombines TRBV20-1 with TRBJ2-1; D gene uncertain. The CDR3 extends over 14 amino acids. Trimming took 0 bases from V and 8 from J, leaving 14 bases between them. CDR1 is DFQATT and CDR2 is SNEGSKA in the germline V gene (reference sequence). For the CDR3, the DNA is TGCAGTGCTAGAGATGTAAGAATTGTAGATGAGCAGTTCTTC. The encoded protein is CSARDVRIVDEQFF.

The gene calls are TRBV5-1 and TRBJ2-1; maybe TRBD2 (5 bases). Germline CDR1 and CDR2: SGHRS and YFSETQ. The CDR3 contains 14 residues. With 3 bases removed from V and 8 bases from J, the gap between germline ends came to 15 bases. The CDR3 sequence is CASSWDLALDEQFF. CDR3 nucleotide sequence: TGCGCCAGCAGCTGGGATCTAGCCCTGGATGAGCAGTTCTTC.

The CDR3 here is CSARDIRAGTEAFF. The CDR3 DNA follows: TGCAGTGCTAGAGATATCAGGGCCGGCACTGAAGCTTTCTTT. V usage is TRBV20-1 and J usage is TRBJ1-1; D perhaps matches TRBD1 (5 bases). The CDR3 length is 14 residues. Trimming shortened V by 0 bases and J by 4 bases, and 12 bases separated the two germline ends. Germline-derived CDR1 and CDR2 are DFQATT and SNEGSKA (reference sequence).

This clonotype showed up just once. This sequence joins TRBV2 and TRBJ2-1; 12 nucleotides match TRBD2. The V gene's germline CDR1 is SNHLY and CDR2 FYNNEI. This CDR3 has 19 amino acids. Trimming took 8 bases from V and 13 from J; bases not matched to a gene: 27. The CDR3 DNA is TGTGCCAGCCTCGGGCTAACAAGACTAGCGGGGGCGTGGAGGAAGACCCAGTTCTTC. Protein: CASLGLTRLAGAWRKTQFF.

The chain is built from TRBV5-1 and TRBJ1-5; TRBD1 agrees at 9 bases. The CDR3 consists of 15 residues. Germline V gene lookup returns CDR1 SGHRS and CDR2 YFSETQ. V lost 4 bases, J lost 3 bases, and 5 bases stayed unmatched. In DNA form, the CDR3 reads TGCGCCAGCAGCCCCGGGGACAGGGACAATCAGCCCCAGCATTTT. Protein: CASSPGDRDNQPQHF.

This clonotype occurred many times. V usage is TRBV19 and J usage is TRBJ2-7, with D possibly being TRBD1 or TRBD2 (5 bases each). CDR1 and CDR2 (germline): LNHDA, SQIVND (reference sequence). With 3 bases removed from V and 7 bases from J, the gap between germline ends came to 19 bases. The CDR3 totals 15 residues. The CDR3 sequence is CASSIVGAPTLEQYF. In DNA, the CDR3 is TGTGCCAGTAGTATCGTCGGGGCCCCAACCTTGGAGCAGTACTTC. The full variable domain, in which reference TRBV19 and TRBJ2-7 provide the parts outside the CDR3, is DGGITQSPKYLFRKEGQNVTLSCEQNLNHDAMYWYRQDPGQGLRLIYYSQIVNDFQKGDIAEGYSVSREKKESFPLTVTSAQKNPTAFYLCASSIVGAPTLEQYFGPGTRLTVT.

The chain carries TRBV27 and TRBJ2-2; 7 bases are a match to TRBD1. Per the germline V gene, CDR1 is MNHEY and CDR2 is SMNVEV (reference sequence). J was trimmed by 4 bases and V by 5 bases; bases with no gene match: 13. This CDR3 region has 17 residues. CDR3: CASSPTGTASFTGELFF. The DNA of the CDR3 is TGTGCCAGCAGTCCTACCGGGACAGCCAGCTTCACCGGGGAGCTGTTTTTT.

V is TRBV9 and J is TRBJ1-2, with D possibly TRBD1 on 6 matching bases. V was trimmed by 4 bases and J by 4 bases, leaving 20 bases between them. The CDR3 extends over 16 amino acids. The V gene's germline CDR1 is SGDLS and CDR2 YYNGEE. The CDR3 nucleotides read TGTGCCAGCAGCCCATCTCTTGGTGGGGGCGGCTATGGCTACACCTTC. It is translated as CASSPSLGGGGYGYTF.

Concerning this clonotype itself: An end of the junction does not agree with germline; a read error may underlie this. V usage is TRBV10-2 and J usage is TRBJ2-3, with TRBD2 matching over 8 bases. Germline V gene sequence: CDR1 WSHSY, CDR2 SAAADI. CDR3 length: 15 amino acids. The CDR3: CAGSATSGFTDTQYF. CDR3 DNA: TGCGCCGGCAGTGCTACTAGCGGCTTCACAGATACGCAGTATTTT.

This chain connects TRBV3-1 to TRBJ1-3, with a tentative D call TRBD1 (5 bases). The CDR3 spans 16 residues. The germline gives CDR1 LGHDT, CDR2 YNNKEL (reference sequence). V was cut by 4 bases and J by 0 bases, with 13 bases left in between. The CDR3 spells CASSPRMDNSGNTIYF. The CDR3 coding sequence is TGTGCCAGCAGCCCCCGCATGGACAACTCTGGAAACACCATATATTTT. The full variable domain, rest sourced from reference TRBV3-1 and TRBJ1-3, is DTAVSQTPKYLVTQMGNDKSIKCEQNLGHDTMYWYKQDSKKFLKIMFSYNNKELIINETVPNRFSPKSPDKAHLNLHINSLELGDSAVYFCASSPRMDNSGNTIYFGEGSWLTVV.

This chain links TRBV2 with TRBJ2-1; perhaps D is TRBD1 or TRBD2 (5 bases each). Trimming stripped 0 bases from V and 5 bases from J, with 11 bases between. CDR3 size: 15 residues. The germline V gene has CDR1 SNHLY and CDR2 FYNNEI. The CDR3 DNA reads TGTGCCAGCAGTGAAGCGCTTCGAGGGGACAATGAGCAGTTCTTC. Its protein is CASSEALRGDNEQFF.

The chain uses TRBV10-1 and TRBJ1-1; D is uncertain. This CDR3 has 12 residues. CDR1 is WNHNN and CDR2 is SYGVQD in the germline V gene (reference sequence). The V gene lost 0 bases and the J gene lost 7 bases, with 6 bases spanning the gap. CDR3 region: CASSESTGEAFF. The DNA of the CDR3 is TGCGCCAGCAGTGAGTCGACTGGTGAAGCTTTCTTT.

This chain connects TRBV6-6 to TRBJ1-5; no firm D call. Trimming removed 2 bases from V and 5 bases from J, with 7 bases in between. This CDR3 has 13 residues. Germline CDR1 MNHNY, CDR2 SVGAGI (reference sequence). CDR3 in DNA: TGTGCCAGCAGTTACCGCCAAGATCAGCCCCAGCATTTT. This sequence encodes CASSYRQDQPQHF.

As regards this clonotype: At one end, the junction sequence differs from germline, possibly due to a read error. V is TRBV3-1 and J is TRBJ2-3; 11 nucleotides agree with TRBD2. Germline CDR1 and CDR2: LGHDT and YNNKEL (reference sequence). The length of the CDR3 is 15 residues. For the CDR3, the DNA is TGTGCCAGCTCCATAGCGGGAGGGCCGTCAGATATGCAGTATTTT. It encodes CASSIAGGPSDMQYF.

This clonotype was observed a few times. The V call is TRBV2, the J call TRBJ2-3, with TRBD2 matching over 8 bases. Germline lookup yields CDR1 SNHLY and CDR2 FYNNEI. The junction had 9 bases not matched to a gene; V was cut back by 6 bases and J by 4 bases. The CDR3 length is 15 residues. As DNA, the CDR3 is TGTGCCAGCAGACCGTCCGGGACTAGATCAGATACGCAGTATTTT. Translation gives CASRPSGTRSDTQYF.

The chain recombines TRBV14 with TRBJ2-4, with D unclear. With the DNA end fitting TRBJ2-5 better, the J assignment may be wrong. The CDR3 runs to 14 residues. Germline V CDR1 and CDR2: SGHDN, FVKESK. CDR3 nucleotide sequence: TGTGCCAGCAGCTCTCAGCCCAGCCGGGAGACCCAGTACTTC. This codes for CASSSQPSRETQYF.

CDR3 in amino acids: CASSPRTVDNEQFF. In DNA, the CDR3 is TGTGCCAGCAGTCCTCGGACAGTGGACAATGAGCAGTTCTTC. This chain links TRBV6-1 with TRBJ2-1; D might be TRBD1 (6 bases). This CDR3 spans 14 amino acids. Trimming took 5 bases from V and 5 from J, leaving 13 bases between them. In germline, CDR1 is MNHNS, CDR2 SASEGT.

This clonotype has only a few counts. CDR3 nucleotides: TGCGCCAGCAGCGTTCGGGCTAGCGGGGGAGCGAGCTCCTACGAGCAGTACTTC. This sequence encodes CASSVRASGGASSYEQYF. This rearrangement joins TRBV5-1 to TRBJ2-7; 10 bases line up with TRBD2. The CDR3 covers 18 residues. J was trimmed by 0 bases and V by 4 bases; bases with no gene match: 13. Per germline, CDR1 SGHRS and CDR2 YFSETQ.

The chain joins TRBV6-6 to TRBJ1-1; D is undetermined. Trimming removed 5 bases from V and 1 base from J, with 8 bases in between. CDR1 is MNHNY, CDR2 SVGAGI, per germline (reference sequence). This CDR3 spans 13 amino acids. The CDR3 DNA is TGTGCCAGCAGTCAGACAAGGAACACTGAAGCTTTCTTT. It specifies CASSQTRNTEAFF.

This clonotype has only a few counts. This rearrangement joins TRBV10-3 to TRBJ1-1, with 7 bases matching TRBD1. This CDR3 has 13 residues. The germline V gene encodes CDR1 ENHRY and CDR2 SYGVKD. The V gene end was trimmed by 4 bases and the J gene end by 4 bases; junction bases not matched to a gene: 3. CDR3 nucleotides: TGTGCCATCAGTGTGGGGACAGTCACTGAAGCTTTCTTT. Translation gives CAISVGTVTEAFF.

This clonotype was seen only a few times. The chain uses TRBV12-3 or TRBV12-4 and TRBJ1-2; the match to TRBD1 covers 7 bases. With 4 bases clipped from V and 7 bases from J, the junction kept 12 bases outside the gene matches. This CDR3 spans 15 amino acids. The CDR3 is CASSSGQRFSGGYTF. The CDR3 DNA sequence: TGTGCCAGCAGTTCGGGACAGCGATTTTCGGGTGGCTACACCTTC.

This clonotype was seen only a few times. The genes are TRBV18 and TRBJ2-1; D is unresolved. The CDR3 totals 16 residues. Germline V gene sequence: CDR1 KGHSH, CDR2 LQKENI. Trimming pared 6 bases from V and 6 bases from J, leaving 21 bases between. CDR3 sequence reads: CASSLRIGGPANEQFF. The DNA of the CDR3 is TGTGCCAGCTCCCTCAGGATCGGCGGCCCTGCCAATGAGCAGTTCTTC.